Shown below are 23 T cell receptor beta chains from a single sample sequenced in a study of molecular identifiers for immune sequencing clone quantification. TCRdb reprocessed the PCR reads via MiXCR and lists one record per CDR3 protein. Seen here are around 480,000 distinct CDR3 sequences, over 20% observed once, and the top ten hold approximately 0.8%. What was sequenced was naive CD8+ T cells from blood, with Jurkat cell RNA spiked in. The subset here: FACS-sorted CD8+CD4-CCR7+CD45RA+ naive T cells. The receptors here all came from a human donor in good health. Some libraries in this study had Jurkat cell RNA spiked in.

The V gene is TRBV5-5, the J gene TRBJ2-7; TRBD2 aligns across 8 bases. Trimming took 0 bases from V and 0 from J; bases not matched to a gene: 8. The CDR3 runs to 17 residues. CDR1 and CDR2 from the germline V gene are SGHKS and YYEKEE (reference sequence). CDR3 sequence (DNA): TGTGCCAGCAGCTTGGGCGGGCTAGCGGGTACCTCCTACGAGCAGTACTTC. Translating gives CASSLGGLAGTSYEQYF. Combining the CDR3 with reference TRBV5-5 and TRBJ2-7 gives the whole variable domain DAGVTQSPTHLIKTRGQQVTLRCSPISGHKSVSWYQQVLGQGPQFIFQYYEKEERGRGNFPDRFSARQFPNYSSELNVNALLLGDSALYLCASSLGGLAGTSYEQYFGPGTRLTVT.

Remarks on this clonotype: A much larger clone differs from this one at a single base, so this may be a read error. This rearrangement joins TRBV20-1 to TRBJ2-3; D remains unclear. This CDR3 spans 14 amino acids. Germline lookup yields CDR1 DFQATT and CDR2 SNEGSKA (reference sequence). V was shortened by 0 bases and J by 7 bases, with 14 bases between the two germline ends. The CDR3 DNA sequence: TGCAGTGCTAGAGAATTTAGAAACCTATATACGCAGTATTTT. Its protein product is CSAREFRNLYTQYF.

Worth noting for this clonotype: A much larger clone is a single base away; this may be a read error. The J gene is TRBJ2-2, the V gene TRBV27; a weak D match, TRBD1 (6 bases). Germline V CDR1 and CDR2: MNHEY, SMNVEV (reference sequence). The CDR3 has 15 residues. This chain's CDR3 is CANSLIQGWTGELFF. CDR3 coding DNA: TGTGCCAACAGTTTAATACAGGGCTGGACCGGGGAGCTGTTTTTT.

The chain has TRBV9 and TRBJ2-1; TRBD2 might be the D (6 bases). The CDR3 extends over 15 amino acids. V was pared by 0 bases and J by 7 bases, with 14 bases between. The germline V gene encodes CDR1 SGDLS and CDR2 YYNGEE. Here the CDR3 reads CASSVAGDPLNEQFF. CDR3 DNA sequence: TGTGCCAGCAGCGTAGCGGGGGACCCCCTGAATGAGCAGTTCTTC.

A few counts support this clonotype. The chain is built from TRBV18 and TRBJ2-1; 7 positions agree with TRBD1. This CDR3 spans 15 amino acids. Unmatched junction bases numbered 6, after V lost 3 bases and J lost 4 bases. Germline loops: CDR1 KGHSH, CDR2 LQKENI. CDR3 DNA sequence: TGTGCCAGCTCACCCGTTTCAGGGGGTTACAATGAGCAGTTCTTC. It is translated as CASSPVSGGYNEQFF.

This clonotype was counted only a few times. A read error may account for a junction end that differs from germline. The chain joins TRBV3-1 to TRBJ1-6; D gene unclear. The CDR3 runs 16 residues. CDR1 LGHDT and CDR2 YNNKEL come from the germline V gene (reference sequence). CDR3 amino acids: CASNQGPGIYNSPLHF. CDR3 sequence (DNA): TGTGCCAGCAACCAAGGCCCGGGGATCTATAATTCACCCCTCCACTTT. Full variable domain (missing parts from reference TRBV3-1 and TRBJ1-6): DTAVSQTPKYLVTQMGNDKSIKCEQNLGHDTMYWYKQDSKKFLKIMFSYNNKELIINETVPNRFSPKSPDKAHLNLHINSLELGDSAVYFCASNQGPGIYNSPLHFGNGTRLTVT.

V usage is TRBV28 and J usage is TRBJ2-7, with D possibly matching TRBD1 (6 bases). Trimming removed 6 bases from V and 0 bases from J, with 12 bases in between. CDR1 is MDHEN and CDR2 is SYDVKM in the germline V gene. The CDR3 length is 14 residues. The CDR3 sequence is CASSRTGISYEQYF. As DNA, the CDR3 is TGTGCCAGCAGCCGTACAGGGATCTCCTACGAGCAGTACTTC.

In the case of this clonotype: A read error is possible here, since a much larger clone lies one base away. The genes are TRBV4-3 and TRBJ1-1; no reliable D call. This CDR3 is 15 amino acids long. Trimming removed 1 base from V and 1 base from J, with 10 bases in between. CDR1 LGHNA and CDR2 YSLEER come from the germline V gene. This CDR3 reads CASSQGAAGNTEAFF. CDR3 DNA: TGCGCCAGCAGCCAAGGAGCGGCAGGGAACACTGAAGCTTTCTTT.

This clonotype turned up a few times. In nucleotides, the CDR3 is TGTGCCAGCAGTCTACCAGCTAGAAGGGATGAAAAACTGTTTTTT. Translation gives CASSLPARRDEKLFF. The chain has TRBV12-3 or TRBV12-4 and TRBJ1-4; D is unclear. This CDR3 comprises 15 residues. V was trimmed by 5 bases and J by 6 bases, leaving 16 bases between them.

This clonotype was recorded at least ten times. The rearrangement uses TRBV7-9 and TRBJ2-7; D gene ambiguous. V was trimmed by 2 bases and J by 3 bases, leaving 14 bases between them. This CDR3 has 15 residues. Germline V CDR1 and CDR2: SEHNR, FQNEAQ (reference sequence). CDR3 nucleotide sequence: TGTGCCAGCAGCTTAAAGGATCGGGCAGTCTACGAGCAGTACTTC. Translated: CASSLKDRAVYEQYF.

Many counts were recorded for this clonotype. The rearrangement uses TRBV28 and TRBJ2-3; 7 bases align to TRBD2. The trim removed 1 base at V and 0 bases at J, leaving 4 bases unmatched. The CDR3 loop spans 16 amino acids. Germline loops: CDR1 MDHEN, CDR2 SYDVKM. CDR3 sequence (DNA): TGTGCCAGCAGTTTATTCGCTAGCGGAAGCACAGATACGCAGTATTTT. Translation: CASSLFASGSTDTQYF.

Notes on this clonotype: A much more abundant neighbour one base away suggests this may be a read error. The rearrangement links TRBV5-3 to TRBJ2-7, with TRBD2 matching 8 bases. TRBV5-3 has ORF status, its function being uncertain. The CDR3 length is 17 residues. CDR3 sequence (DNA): TGTGCCAGCAGCGCGAGTAGCGGGATAATGGGATCCTACGAGCAGTGCTTC. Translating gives CASSASSGIMGSYEQCF.

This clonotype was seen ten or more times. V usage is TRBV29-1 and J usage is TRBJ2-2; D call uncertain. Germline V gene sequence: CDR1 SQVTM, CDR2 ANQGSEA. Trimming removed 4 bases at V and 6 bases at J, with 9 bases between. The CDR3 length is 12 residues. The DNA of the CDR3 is TGCAGCGTTGCCCCCCGCGCCGGGGAGCTGTTTTTT. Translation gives CSVAPRAGELFF.

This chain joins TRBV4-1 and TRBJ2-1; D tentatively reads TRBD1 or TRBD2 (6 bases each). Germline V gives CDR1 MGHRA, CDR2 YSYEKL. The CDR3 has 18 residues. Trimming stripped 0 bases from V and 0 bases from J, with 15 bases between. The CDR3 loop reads CASSQDGTGALSYNEQFF. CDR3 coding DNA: TGCGCCAGCAGCCAAGATGGGACGGGGGCACTCTCCTACAATGAGCAGTTCTTC.

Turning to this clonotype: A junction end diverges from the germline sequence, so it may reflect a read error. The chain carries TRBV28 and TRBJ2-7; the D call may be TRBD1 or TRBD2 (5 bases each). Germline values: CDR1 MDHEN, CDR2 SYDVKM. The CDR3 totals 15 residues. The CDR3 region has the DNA TGTGCCAGCAGTCCGTACGAGGGGAACTCCTACGAGCAGCACTTC. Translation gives CASSPYEGNSYEQHF.

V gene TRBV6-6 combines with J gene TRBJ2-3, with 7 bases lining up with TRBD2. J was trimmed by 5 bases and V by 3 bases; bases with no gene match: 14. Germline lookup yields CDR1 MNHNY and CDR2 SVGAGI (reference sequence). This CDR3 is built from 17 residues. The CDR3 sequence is CASSYPESGVGGDTQYF. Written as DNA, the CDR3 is TGTGCCAGCAGTTATCCTGAAAGCGGGGTGGGAGGAGATACGCAGTATTTT.

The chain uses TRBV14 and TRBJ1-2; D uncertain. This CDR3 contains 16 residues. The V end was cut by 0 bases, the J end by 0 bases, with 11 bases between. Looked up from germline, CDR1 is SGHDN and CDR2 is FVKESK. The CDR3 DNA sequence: TGTGCCAGCAGCCAAGATCTAACAGAAGCTAACTATGGCTACACCTTC. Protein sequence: CASSQDLTEANYGYTF.

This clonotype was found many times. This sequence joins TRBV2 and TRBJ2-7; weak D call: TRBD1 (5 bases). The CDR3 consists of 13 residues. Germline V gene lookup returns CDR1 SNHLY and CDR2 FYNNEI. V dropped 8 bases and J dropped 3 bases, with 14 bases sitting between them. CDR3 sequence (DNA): TGTGCCAGCCGGGCAGGGTCCAACTACGAGCAGTACTTC. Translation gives CASRAGSNYEQYF.

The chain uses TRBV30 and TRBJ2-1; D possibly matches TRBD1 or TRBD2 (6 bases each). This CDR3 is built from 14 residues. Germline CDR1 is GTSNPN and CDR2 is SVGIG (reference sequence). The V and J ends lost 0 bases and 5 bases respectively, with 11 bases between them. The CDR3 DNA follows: TGTGCCTGGAGTGTACGGGGGCCCAACAATGAGCAGTTCTTC. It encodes CAWSVRGPNNEQFF.

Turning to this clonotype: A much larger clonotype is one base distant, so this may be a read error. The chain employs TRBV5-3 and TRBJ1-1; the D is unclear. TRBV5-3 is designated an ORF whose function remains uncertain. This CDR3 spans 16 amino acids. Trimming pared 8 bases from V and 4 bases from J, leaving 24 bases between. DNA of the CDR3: TGTGCCAGCAGCGATTCAATGTTGGAGTTGAGCACTGAAGCTTTCTTT. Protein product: CASSDSMLELSTEAFF.

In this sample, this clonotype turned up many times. CDR3 sequence: CATTLSGTEAFF. CDR3 in DNA: TGTGCCACCACGTTATCGGGCACTGAAGCTTTCTTT. V gene TRBV12-3 or TRBV12-4 combines with J gene TRBJ1-1; no reliable D call. V was trimmed by 10 bases and J by 4 bases, leaving 13 bases between them. The CDR3 runs 12 residues.

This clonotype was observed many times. CDR3 sequence: CASSPSWSDQPQHF. CDR3 coding DNA: TGTGCCAGCAGCCCCAGCTGGAGTGATCAGCCCCAGCATTTT. This rearrangement joins TRBV6-2 or TRBV6-3 to TRBJ1-5; D unclear. Trimming left V 6 bases short and J 5 bases short, with 14 bases between. From germline, CDR1 is MNHEY and CDR2 SVGEGT. The CDR3 is made up of 14 amino acids.

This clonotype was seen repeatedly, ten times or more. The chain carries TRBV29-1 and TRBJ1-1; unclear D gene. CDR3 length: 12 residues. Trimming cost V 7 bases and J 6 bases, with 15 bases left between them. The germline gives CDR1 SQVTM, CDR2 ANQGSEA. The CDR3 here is CSGNSINAEAFF. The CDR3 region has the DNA TGCAGCGGCAACAGCATCAACGCTGAAGCTTTCTTT.